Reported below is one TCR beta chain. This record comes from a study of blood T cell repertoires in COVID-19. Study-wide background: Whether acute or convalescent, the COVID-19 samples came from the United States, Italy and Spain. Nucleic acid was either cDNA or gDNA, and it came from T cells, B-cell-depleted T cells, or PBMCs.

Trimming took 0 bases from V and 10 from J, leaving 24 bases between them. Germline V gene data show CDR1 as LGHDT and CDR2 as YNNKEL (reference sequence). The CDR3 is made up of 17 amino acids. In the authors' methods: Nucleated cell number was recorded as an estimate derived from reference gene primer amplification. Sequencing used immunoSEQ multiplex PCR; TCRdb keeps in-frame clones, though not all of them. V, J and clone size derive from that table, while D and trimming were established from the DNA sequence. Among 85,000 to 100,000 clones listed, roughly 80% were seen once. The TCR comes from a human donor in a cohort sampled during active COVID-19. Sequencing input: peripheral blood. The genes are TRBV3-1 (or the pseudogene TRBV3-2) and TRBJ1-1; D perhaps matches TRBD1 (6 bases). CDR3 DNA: TGTGCCAGCAGCCAAGATGTCCGGCAGGGAGGCGGGGGGCGAGCTTTCTTT. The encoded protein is CASSQDVRQGGGGRAFF.